This entry concerns a single T cell receptor (beta chain). The assay used was immunoSEQ (version v3.0), run at survey level. Profiling relied on immunoSEQ multiplex PCR, and the TCRdb table lists in-frame clones only, not all of them. The repertoire has about 30,000 clones, approximately 95% of them found once; the top ten carry less than 4%. The record originates from a study of long-term antiretroviral therapy in people with HIV. Participants who had HIV were, without exception, treated in the United States. Germline values: CDR1 SGHAT, CDR2 FQNNGV. V gave up 0 bases and J gave up 5 bases; unmatched junction bases: 6. The CDR3 is made up of 15 amino acids.

The sequencing here drew on unsorted PBMCs, taken approximately 5 years after starting antiretroviral therapy. The clonotype was recovered from a woman in her 50s with HIV. The chain links TRBV11-2 to TRBJ2-7; TRBD1 agrees at 8 bases. The CDR3 spells CASSLERTGFHEQYF. The CDR3 DNA follows: TGTGCCAGCAGCTTAGAAAGGACAGGGTTCCACGAGCAGTACTTC.